This T cell receptor beta chain is drawn from a study of Ad26.COV2.S vaccination and SARS-CoV-2 variants. The trim removed 8 bases at V and 3 bases at J, leaving 7 bases unmatched. Germline lookup yields CDR1 WSHSY and CDR2 SAAADI. The CDR3 sequence is 13 residues long. Treatment indicated: approximately 18 received Ad26.COV2.S at low or high dose, single or two shots; about 5 received placebo; per-sample allocation not given. Samples were taken on day 63 after the first vaccine or placebo injection. This table comes from immunoSEQ multiplex PCR, and its TCRdb copy is limited to in-frame clones, with some not included. The data show about 400,000 clones, with approximately 90% seen just once and approximately 1.6% held by the top ten.

The J gene is TRBJ2-7, the V gene TRBV10-2, with 7 positions matching TRBD1. The clonotype comes from a person aged 18-60 years who received the Ad26.COV2.S COVID-19 vaccine or a placebo. The sequencing used peripheral blood, collected in a trial of Ad26.COV2.S vaccine versus placebo. Written as DNA, the CDR3 is TGCGCCAGCGGAGCAGGGACAGTCTACGAGCAGTACTTC. It translates to CASGAGTVYEQYF.